Here is one T cell receptor beta chain with its context. Its target is not known. The sample originates from a study of lymphopenia after photon versus proton radiotherapy. The CDR3 consists of 15 residues. Germline loops: CDR1 SGHTA, CDR2 FQGNSA. V gave up 1 base and J gave up 4 bases, with 13 bases separating them. Study results and limitations: Relative stability marked proton patients; photon patients lost diversity and naive cells.

Using immunoSEQ multiplex PCR, the repertoire was profiled, and TCRdb retains in-frame clones only, with some absent. The sample carries about 50,000 clones, approximately 82% recorded once. The TCR comes from a man aged 50-59 years with gastric cancer. The chain joins TRBV7-2 to TRBJ1-2; no firm D call. The source was peripheral blood, collected from a patient treated with photon-based radiotherapy. As DNA, the CDR3 is TGTGCCAGCAGCTTAGAAGGCTCCCTCGGCTATGGCTACACCTTC. Protein: CASSLEGSLGYGYTF.